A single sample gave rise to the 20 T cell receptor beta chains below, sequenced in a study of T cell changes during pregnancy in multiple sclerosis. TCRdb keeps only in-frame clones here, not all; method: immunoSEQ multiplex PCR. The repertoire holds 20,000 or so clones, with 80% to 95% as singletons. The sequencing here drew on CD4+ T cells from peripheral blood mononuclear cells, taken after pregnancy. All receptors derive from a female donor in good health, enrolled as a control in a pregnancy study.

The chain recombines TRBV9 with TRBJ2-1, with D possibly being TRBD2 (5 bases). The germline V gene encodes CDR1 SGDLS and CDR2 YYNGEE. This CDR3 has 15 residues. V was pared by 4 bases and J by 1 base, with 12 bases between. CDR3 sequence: CASSPTGYSYNEQFF. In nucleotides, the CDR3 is TGTGCCAGCAGCCCAACGGGATATTCCTACAATGAGCAGTTCTTC.

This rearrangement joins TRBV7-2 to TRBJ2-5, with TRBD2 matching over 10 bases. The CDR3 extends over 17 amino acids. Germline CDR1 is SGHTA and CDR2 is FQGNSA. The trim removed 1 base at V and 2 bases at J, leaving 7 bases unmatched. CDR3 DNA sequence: TGTGCCAGCAGCTTAGTCGGTGGGACTAGCGCACAAGAGACCCAGTACTTC. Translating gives CASSLVGGTSAQETQYF. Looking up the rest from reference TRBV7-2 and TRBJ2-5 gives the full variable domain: GAGVSQSPSNKVTEKGKDVELRCDPISGHTALYWYRQSLGQGLEFLIYFQGNSAPDKSGLPSDRFSAERTGGSVSTLTIQRTQQEDSAVYLCASSLVGGTSAQETQYFGPGTRLLVL.

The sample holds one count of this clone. The CDR3 sequence is CSAGLDNSPLHF. In DNA form, the CDR3 reads TGCAGCGCAGGGTTAGATAATTCACCCCTCCACTTT. This rearrangement joins TRBV29-1 to TRBJ1-6; possibly TRBD1 for D (5 bases). Trimming left V 7 bases short and J 5 bases short, with 9 bases between. From germline, CDR1 is SQVTM and CDR2 ANQGSEA. There are 12 residues in the CDR3.

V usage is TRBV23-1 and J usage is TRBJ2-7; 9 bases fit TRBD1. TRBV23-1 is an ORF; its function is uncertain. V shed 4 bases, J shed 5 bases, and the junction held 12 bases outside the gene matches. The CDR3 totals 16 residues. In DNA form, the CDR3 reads TGCGCCAGCAGTCGGCCCCGGGGGGACAGGGACCACGAGCAGTACTTC. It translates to CASSRPRGDRDHEQYF.

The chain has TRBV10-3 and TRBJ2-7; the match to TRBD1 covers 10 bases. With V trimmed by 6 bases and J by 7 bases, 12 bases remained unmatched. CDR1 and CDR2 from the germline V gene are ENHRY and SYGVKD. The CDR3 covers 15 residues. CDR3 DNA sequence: TGTGCCATCAGGCCCCTGACAGGGGGCGCGTCAGAGCAGTACTTC. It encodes CAIRPLTGGASEQYF.

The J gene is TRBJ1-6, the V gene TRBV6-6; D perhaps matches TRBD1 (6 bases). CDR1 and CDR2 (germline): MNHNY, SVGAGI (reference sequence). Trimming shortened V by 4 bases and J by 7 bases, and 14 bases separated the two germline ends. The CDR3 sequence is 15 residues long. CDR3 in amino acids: CASSFQGTANSPLHF. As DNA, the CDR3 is TGTGCCAGCAGTTTCCAGGGGACGGCCAATTCACCCCTCCACTTT.

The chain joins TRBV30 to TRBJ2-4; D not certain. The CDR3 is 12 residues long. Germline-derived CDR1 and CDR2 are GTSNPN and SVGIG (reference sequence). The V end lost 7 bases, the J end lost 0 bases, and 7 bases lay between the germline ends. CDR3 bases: TGTGCCTCCGTTCTAGCCAAAAACATTCAGTACTTC. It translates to CASVLAKNIQYF.

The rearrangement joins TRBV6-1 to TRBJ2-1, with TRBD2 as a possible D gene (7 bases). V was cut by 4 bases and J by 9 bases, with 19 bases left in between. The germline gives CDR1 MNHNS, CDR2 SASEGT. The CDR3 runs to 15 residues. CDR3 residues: CASSGPMKGGGEQFF. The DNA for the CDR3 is TGTGCCAGCAGTGGCCCCATGAAGGGAGGGGGTGAGCAGTTCTTC.

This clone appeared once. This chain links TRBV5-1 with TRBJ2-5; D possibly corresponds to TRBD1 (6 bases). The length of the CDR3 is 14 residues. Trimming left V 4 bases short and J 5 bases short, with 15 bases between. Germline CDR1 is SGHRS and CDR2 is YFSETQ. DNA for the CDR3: TGCGCCAGCAGCCTCGGACAGTTTGTGGAGACCCAGTACTTC. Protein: CASSLGQFVETQYF.

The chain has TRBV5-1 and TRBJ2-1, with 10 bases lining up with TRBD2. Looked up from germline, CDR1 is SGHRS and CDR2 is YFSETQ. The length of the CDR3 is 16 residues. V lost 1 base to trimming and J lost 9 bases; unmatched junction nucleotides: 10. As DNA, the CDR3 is TGCGCCAGCAGCTTGTCCGCTAGCGGGGGAGGGGGTGAGCAGTTCTTC. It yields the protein CASSLSASGGGGEQFF.

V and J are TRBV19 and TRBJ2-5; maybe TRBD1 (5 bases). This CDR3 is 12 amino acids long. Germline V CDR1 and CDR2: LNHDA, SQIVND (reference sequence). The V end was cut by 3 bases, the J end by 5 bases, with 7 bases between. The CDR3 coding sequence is TGTGCCAGTAGTATCTCAGGGGAGACCCAGTACTTC. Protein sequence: CASSISGETQYF. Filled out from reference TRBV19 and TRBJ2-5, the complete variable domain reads DGGITQSPKYLFRKEGQNVTLSCEQNLNHDAMYWYRQDPGQGLRLIYYSQIVNDFQKGDIAEGYSVSREKKESFPLTVTSAQKNPTAFYLCASSISGETQYFGPGTRLLVL.

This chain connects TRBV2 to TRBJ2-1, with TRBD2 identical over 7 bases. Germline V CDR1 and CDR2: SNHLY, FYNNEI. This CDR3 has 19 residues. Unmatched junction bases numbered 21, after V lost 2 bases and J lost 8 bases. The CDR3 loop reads CASSETTRLRQGRDHEQFF. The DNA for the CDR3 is TGTGCCAGCAGTGAAACCACCCGTCTCCGCCAAGGGAGGGACCATGAGCAGTTCTTC.

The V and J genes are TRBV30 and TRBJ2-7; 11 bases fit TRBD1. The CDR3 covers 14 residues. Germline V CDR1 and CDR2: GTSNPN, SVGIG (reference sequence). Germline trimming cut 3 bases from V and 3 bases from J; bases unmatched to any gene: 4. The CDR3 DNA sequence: TGTGCCTGGAGCCCCGGGACAGGGGGCTACGAGCAGTACTTC. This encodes CAWSPGTGGYEQYF.

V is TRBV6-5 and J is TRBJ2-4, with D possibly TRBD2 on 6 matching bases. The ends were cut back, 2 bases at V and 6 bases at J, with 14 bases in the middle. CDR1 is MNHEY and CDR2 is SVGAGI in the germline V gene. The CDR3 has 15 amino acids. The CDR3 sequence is CASSYGGAQRNIQYF. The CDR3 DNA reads TGTGCCAGCAGTTACGGAGGGGCCCAAAGAAACATTCAGTACTTC.

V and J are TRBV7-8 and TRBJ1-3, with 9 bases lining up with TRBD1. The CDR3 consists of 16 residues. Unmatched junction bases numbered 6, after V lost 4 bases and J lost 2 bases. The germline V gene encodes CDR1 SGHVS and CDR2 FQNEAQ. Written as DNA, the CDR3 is TGTGCCAGCAGCTCGATACAGGGGGCCGCTGGAAACACCATATATTTT. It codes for CASSSIQGAAGNTIYF.

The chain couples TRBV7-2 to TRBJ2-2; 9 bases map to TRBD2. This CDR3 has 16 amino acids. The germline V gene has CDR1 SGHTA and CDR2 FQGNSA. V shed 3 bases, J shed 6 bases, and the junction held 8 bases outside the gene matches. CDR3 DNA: TGTGCCAGCAGCTTCTTAGCGGGAGTGGTCGCCGGGGAGCTGTTTTTT. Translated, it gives CASSFLAGVVAGELFF.

The CDR3 region is CSARTDNEQFF. For the CDR3, the DNA is TGCAGTGCTAGAACTGACAATGAGCAGTTCTTC. V and J are TRBV20-1 and TRBJ2-1; D is ambiguous. Germline V CDR1 and CDR2: DFQATT, SNEGSKA (reference sequence). Trimming left V 2 bases short and J 5 bases short, with 4 bases between. This CDR3 comprises 11 residues.

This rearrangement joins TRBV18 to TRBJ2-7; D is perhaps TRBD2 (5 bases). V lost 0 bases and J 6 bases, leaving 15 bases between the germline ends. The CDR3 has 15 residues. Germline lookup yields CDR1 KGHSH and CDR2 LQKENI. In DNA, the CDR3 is TGTGCCAGCTCACCACCGAGTACCTGGGAGCGCGAGCAGTACTTC. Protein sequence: CASSPPSTWEREQYF.

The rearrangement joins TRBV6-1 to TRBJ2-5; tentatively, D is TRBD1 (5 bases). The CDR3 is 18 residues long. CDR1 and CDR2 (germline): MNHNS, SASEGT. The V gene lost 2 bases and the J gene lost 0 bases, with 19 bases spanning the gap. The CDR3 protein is CASSERGMGQAYQETQYF. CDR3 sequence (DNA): TGTGCCAGCAGTGAAAGGGGAATGGGGCAGGCCTACCAAGAGACCCAGTACTTC.

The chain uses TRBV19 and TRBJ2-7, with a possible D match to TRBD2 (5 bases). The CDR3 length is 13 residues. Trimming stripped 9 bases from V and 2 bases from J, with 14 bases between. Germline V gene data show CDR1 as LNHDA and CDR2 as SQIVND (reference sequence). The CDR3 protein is CARGEVGPYEQYF. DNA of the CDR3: TGTGCCAGGGGAGAGGTCGGGCCCTACGAGCAGTACTTC.